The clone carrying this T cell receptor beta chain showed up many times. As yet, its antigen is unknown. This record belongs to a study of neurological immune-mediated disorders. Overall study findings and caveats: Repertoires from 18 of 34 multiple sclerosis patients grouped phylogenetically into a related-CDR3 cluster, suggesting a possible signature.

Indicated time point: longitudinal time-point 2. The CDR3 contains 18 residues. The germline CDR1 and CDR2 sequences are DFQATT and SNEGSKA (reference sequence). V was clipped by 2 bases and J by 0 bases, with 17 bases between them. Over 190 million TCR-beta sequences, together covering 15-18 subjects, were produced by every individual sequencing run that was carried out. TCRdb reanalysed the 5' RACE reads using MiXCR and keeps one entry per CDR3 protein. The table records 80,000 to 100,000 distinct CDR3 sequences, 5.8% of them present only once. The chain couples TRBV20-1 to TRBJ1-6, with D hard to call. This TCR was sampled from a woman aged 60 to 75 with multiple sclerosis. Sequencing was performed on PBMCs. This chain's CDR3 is CSARLEVAGTSYNSPLHF. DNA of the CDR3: TGCAGTGCTAGACTTGAGGTGGCAGGAACCTCCTATAATTCACCCCTCCACTTT.